This T cell receptor beta chain emerged from a study of blood T cells in healthy people across ages. General study findings and limits: The study could not conclusively compare naive and antigen-experienced cells, given its unsorted PBMCs. Observed TCR beta diversity showed a strong correlation with the percentage of naive T cells as measured by flow cytometry.

Comments on this clonotype: Its antigen is not identified.

In germline, CDR1 is DFQATT, CDR2 SNEGSKA (reference sequence). The CDR3 spans 14 residues. V lost 5 bases and J lost 2, with 16 bases in between. Primers used in a second PCR of about 7 to 12 cycles were a sample-barcoded 5' primer and a J-beta primer mix. Each cDNA molecule was tagged by a template-switch adaptor that had 12 random nucleotides. TCRdb re-called the 5' RACE reads with MiXCR, one entry per CDR3 protein. The sample includes 550,000 to 750,000 distinct CDR3 sequences, around 21% seen only once; the top ten take more than 3%. The amount of total RNA extracted per sample was at least 6 micrograms.

The clonotype comes from a man in his 70s in good health. Sequencing used blood. This chain uses TRBV20-1 with TRBJ2-7; D gene unclear. In DNA form, the CDR3 reads TGCAGTGCTCAAAGGGCGGTCGAGCCCTACGAGCAGTACTTC. Its protein is CSAQRAVEPYEQYF.